These T cell receptor beta chains were read from a single sample in a study of CD8 T cells in ankylosing spondylitis. In TCRdb, the 5' RACE reads were re-called with MiXCR into one record per CDR3 protein. The profile shows 200,000 or so distinct CDR3 sequences, 10% to 15% of them singletons. Specimen: blood, either unsorted or a sorted T cell fraction (not recorded which). The receptors here all came from a female donor with ankylosing spondylitis or in good health (not recorded which). Each CDR3 is given with its conserved first and last residue. The order of the fields is D gene, V gene, J gene, clone size, CDR3 DNA, CDR3 protein. A D gene is named only where the DNA matches it firmly. Clone size is stated in some rows and not others, as once, few, many or a class when expanded.

d_call: -
v_call: TRBV7-3
j_call: TRBJ2-7
clone_size: few
cdr3_nt: TGTGCCAGCAGCACACAGGGTTACGAGCAGTACTTC
cdr3_aa: CASSTQGYEQYF

d_call: TRBD2
v_call: TRBV7-8
j_call: TRBJ2-1
clone_size: many
cdr3_nt: TGTGCCAGCAGAAAGGGACTAGCGGGAGCATACAATGAGCAGTTCTTC
cdr3_aa: CASRKGLAGAYNEQFF

d_call: -
v_call: TRBV24-1
j_call: TRBJ2-5
clone_size: many
cdr3_nt: TGTGCCACCAGCCTTGGGGGGACAGCAAACCAAGAGACCCAGTACTTC
cdr3_aa: CATSLGGTANQETQYF

d_call: -
v_call: TRBV20-1
j_call: TRBJ2-2
clone_size: many
cdr3_nt: TGCAGTACCCGGGACCAGGGACCCGGGGAGCTGTTTTTT
cdr3_aa: CSTRDQGPGELFF

d_call: -
v_call: TRBV27
j_call: TRBJ2-6
clone_size: many
cdr3_nt: TGTGCCAGCAGCTTTCTAAAACGTCCCACTGGGGCCAACGTCCTGACTTTC
cdr3_aa: CASSFLKRPTGANVLTF

d_call: -
v_call: TRBV7-2
j_call: TRBJ2-3
clone_size: many
cdr3_nt: TGTGCCAGCAGCTTAAAATTCGAGGTCGGCACAGATACGCAGTATTTT
cdr3_aa: CASSLKFEVGTDTQYF

d_call: -
v_call: TRBV3-1
j_call: TRBJ1-2
clone_size: many
cdr3_nt: TGTGCCAGCAGCCAAGAGGGGCCCTATGGCTACACCTTC
cdr3_aa: CASSQEGPYGYTF

d_call: TRBD2
v_call: TRBV19
j_call: TRBJ2-1
clone_size: -
cdr3_nt: TGTGCCAGTAGGCTACTAGCGGGGGGCTACAATGAGCAGTTCTTC
cdr3_aa: CASRLLAGGYNEQFF

d_call: -
v_call: TRBV7-3
j_call: TRBJ2-2
clone_size: -
cdr3_nt: TGTGCCAGCAGGACAACTGGAGGTGCCACCGGGGAGCTGTTTTTT
cdr3_aa: CASRTTGGATGELFF

d_call: -
v_call: TRBV6-2/TRBV6-3
j_call: TRBJ2-1
clone_size: many
cdr3_nt: TGTGCCAGCAGCCCGAGCTACAATGAGCAGTTCTTC
cdr3_aa: CASSPSYNEQFF

d_call: -
v_call: TRBV6-2/TRBV6-3
j_call: TRBJ2-7
clone_size: few
cdr3_nt: TGTGCCAGCAGTTACTTGGGGCCCACCTACGAGCAGTACTTC
cdr3_aa: CASSYLGPTYEQYF

d_call: -
v_call: TRBV29-1
j_call: TRBJ1-2
clone_size: -
cdr3_nt: TGCAGCGTTGAAGACAGTAACTATGGCTACACCTTC
cdr3_aa: CSVEDSNYGYTF

d_call: TRBD1
v_call: TRBV20-1
j_call: TRBJ2-1
clone_size: -
cdr3_nt: TGCTTTGCTAGGAACCGGGACAGGGGGCACAATGAGCAGTTCTTC
cdr3_aa: CFARNRDRGHNEQFF

d_call: -
v_call: TRBV29-1
j_call: TRBJ1-4
clone_size: -
cdr3_nt: TGCAGCGTTGGTGGACGCGGGGCCTATGAAAAACTGTTTTTT
cdr3_aa: CSVGGRGAYEKLFF

d_call: -
v_call: TRBV11-3
j_call: TRBJ1-1
clone_size: many
cdr3_nt: TGTGCCAGCAGCTTAGTCAGGGAGACTGAAGCTTTCTTT
cdr3_aa: CASSLVRETEAFF

d_call: -
v_call: TRBV6-5
j_call: TRBJ2-3
clone_size: many
cdr3_nt: TGTGCCAGCAGTTACTCGGCGGGACAGCTCACAGATACGCAGTATTTT
cdr3_aa: CASSYSAGQLTDTQYF

d_call: -
v_call: TRBV7-2
j_call: TRBJ2-2
clone_size: many
cdr3_nt: TGTGCCAGCGGCGACAGGCCCCGGAGCACCGGGGAGCTGTTTTTT
cdr3_aa: CASGDRPRSTGELFF

d_call: -
v_call: TRBV7-2
j_call: TRBJ2-1
clone_size: many
cdr3_nt: TGTGCCAGCAGCTTATCGGGCGGGGATGAGCAGTTCTTC
cdr3_aa: CASSLSGGDEQFF

d_call: TRBD2
v_call: TRBV20-1
j_call: TRBJ2-6
clone_size: -
cdr3_nt: TGCAGTGCTAGTACCGCGGGGGGGAGCAGCTCTGGGGCCAACGTCCTGACTTTC
cdr3_aa: CSASTAGGSSSGANVLTF

d_call: -
v_call: TRBV20-1
j_call: TRBJ2-7
clone_size: many
cdr3_nt: TGCAGTGCTAGAGTACCGGACAGTGGGAACGAGCAGTACTTC
cdr3_aa: CSARVPDSGNEQYF

d_call: -
v_call: TRBV5-5
j_call: TRBJ2-1
clone_size: many
cdr3_nt: TGTGCCAGCAGCTTGGGTTCGAGGCAGTTCTTC
cdr3_aa: CASSLGSRQFF

d_call: TRBD1
v_call: TRBV5-1
j_call: TRBJ2-1
clone_size: many
cdr3_nt: TGCGCCAGCAGCTTTGGGGGGACAGGGGAATACAATGAGCAGTTCTTC
cdr3_aa: CASSFGGTGEYNEQFF

d_call: -
v_call: TRBV20-1
j_call: TRBJ2-1
clone_size: -
cdr3_nt: TGCAGTGCTAGAGGGTTTATCCTCTCCTGCAATGAGCAGTTCTTC
cdr3_aa: CSARGFILSCNEQFF

d_call: -
v_call: TRBV7-9
j_call: TRBJ1-2
clone_size: many
cdr3_nt: TGTGCCAGCAGCTTAACCCGGGGTATTGCCTATGGCTACACCTTC
cdr3_aa: CASSLTRGIAYGYTF

d_call: -
v_call: TRBV12-3/TRBV12-4
j_call: TRBJ1-5
clone_size: many
cdr3_nt: TGTGCCAGCAGTTTAGGGGGGAGGGGAAATCAGCCCCAGCATTTT
cdr3_aa: CASSLGGRGNQPQHF

d_call: -
v_call: TRBV11-3
j_call: TRBJ2-7
clone_size: many
cdr3_nt: TGTGCCAGCAGCTTACAATTCTACGAGCAGTACTTC
cdr3_aa: CASSLQFYEQYF

d_call: -
v_call: TRBV7-9
j_call: TRBJ1-1
clone_size: few
cdr3_nt: TGTGCCAGCAGTAAGGGGACTGAAGCTTTCTTT
cdr3_aa: CASSKGTEAFF